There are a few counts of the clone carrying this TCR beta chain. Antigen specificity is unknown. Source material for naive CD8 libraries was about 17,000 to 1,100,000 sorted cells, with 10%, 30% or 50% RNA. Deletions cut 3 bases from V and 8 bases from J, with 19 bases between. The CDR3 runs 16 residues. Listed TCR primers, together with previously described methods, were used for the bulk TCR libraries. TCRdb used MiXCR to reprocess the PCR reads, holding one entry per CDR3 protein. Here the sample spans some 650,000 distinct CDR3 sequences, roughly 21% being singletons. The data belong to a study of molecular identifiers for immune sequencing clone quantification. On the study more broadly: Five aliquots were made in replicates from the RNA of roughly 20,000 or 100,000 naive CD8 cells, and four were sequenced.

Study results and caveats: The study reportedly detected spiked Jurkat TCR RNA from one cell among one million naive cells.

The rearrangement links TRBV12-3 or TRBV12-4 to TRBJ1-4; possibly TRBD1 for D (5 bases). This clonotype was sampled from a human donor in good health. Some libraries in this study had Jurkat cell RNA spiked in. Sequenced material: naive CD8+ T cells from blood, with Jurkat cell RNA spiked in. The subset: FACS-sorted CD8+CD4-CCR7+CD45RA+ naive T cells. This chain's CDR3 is CASSFLGRGGGEKLFF. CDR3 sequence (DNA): TGTGCCAGCAGTTTTTTGGGTAGGGGCGGTGGGGAAAAACTGTTTTTT.